Listed below are T cell receptor beta chains from one sample, sequenced in a study of blood T cells in healthy people across ages. TCRdb redid the calling of the 5' RACE reads with MiXCR, one entry per CDR3 protein. The table records roughly 1,000,000 distinct CDR3 sequences, 20% to 25% of them present only once. This sample also appeared in a second study, on T cells of mothers and their children.

Input material: blood. Source of these receptors: a girl aged 2 to 10 in good health. The CDR3 runs from the conserved cysteine through the conserved F or W. The D gene is left open where the match is weak. Where a row states a size, it is once, few, many or the class of an expanded clone; other rows omit it.

size: few
D: .
J: TRBJ1-2
V: TRBV29-1
CDR3: CSVEGLSGYYGYTF
DNA: TGCAGCGTTGAAGGTTTGTCAGGCTACTATGGCTACACCTTC

size: .
D: TRBD1
J: TRBJ1-1
V: TRBV28
CDR3: CASRPTGGWRNTEAFF
DNA: TGTGCCAGCAGACCGACAGGGGGCTGGAGGAACACTGAAGCTTTCTTT

size: once
D: .
J: TRBJ1-2
V: TRBV20-1
CDR3: CSASTPNRNGYTF
DNA: TGCAGTGCTAGTACCCCAAATCGTAATGGCTACACCTTC

size: .
D: .
J: TRBJ2-7
V: TRBV7-6
CDR3: CANSPYPMGGAGYEQYF
DNA: TGTGCCAACAGCCCTTACCCCATGGGGGGGGCAGGGTACGAGCAGTACTTC

size: .
D: .
J: TRBJ2-5
V: TRBV29-1
CDR3: CSGVRGETQYF
DNA: TGCAGCGGGGTGAGGGGAGAGACCCAGTACTTC

size: few
D: .
J: TRBJ2-1
V: TRBV24-1
CDR3: CATSDSDWNDNEQFF
DNA: TGTGCCACCAGTGATTCGGACTGGAACGACAATGAGCAGTTCTTC

size: .
D: .
J: TRBJ2-7
V: TRBV28
CDR3: CASSFKSWELSYEQYF
DNA: TGTGCCAGCAGTTTTAAGTCGTGGGAGCTCTCCTACGAGCAGTACTTC

size: .
D: .
J: TRBJ2-7
V: TRBV7-2
CDR3: CASSSTSGTIYEQYF
DNA: TGTGCCAGCAGCTCAACCTCGGGGACGATCTACGAGCAGTACTTC

size: .
D: .
J: TRBJ1-2
V: TRBV5-1
CDR3: CASSLEIQGNYGYTF
DNA: TGCGCCAGCAGCTTGGAGATTCAGGGGAACTATGGCTACACCTTC

size: few
D: .
J: TRBJ1-2
V: TRBV20-1
CDR3: CSATGTPNYGYTF
DNA: TGCAGTGCTACCGGGACTCCTAACTATGGCTACACCTTC

size: few
D: .
J: TRBJ1-4
V: TRBV5-1
CDR3: CASRLEATNEKLFF
DNA: TGCGCCAGCAGGTTGGAGGCAACTAATGAAAAACTGTTTTTT

size: .
D: .
J: TRBJ2-7
V: TRBV28
CDR3: CASSPSTSFEQYF
DNA: TGTGCCAGCAGTCCCTCAACTAGTTTCGAGCAGTACTTC

size: .
D: .
J: TRBJ2-3
V: TRBV12-3/TRBV12-4
CDR3: CASPGRSSTDTQYF
DNA: TGTGCCAGCCCGGGACGGTCTAGCACAGATACGCAGTATTTT

size: once
D: .
J: TRBJ2-5
V: TRBV7-2
CDR3: CASSLVGGAKGDQETQYF
DNA: TGTGCCAGCAGCTTAGTAGGGGGAGCAAAGGGGGATCAAGAGACCCAGTACTTC

size: few
D: TRBD2
J: TRBJ2-2
V: TRBV6-1
CDR3: CASSEMGLLANTGELFF
DNA: TGTGCCAGCAGTGAAATGGGACTACTCGCGAACACCGGGGAGCTGTTTTTT

size: .
D: .
J: TRBJ1-1
V: TRBV24-1
CDR3: CATSPNGGTEAFF
DNA: TGTGCCACCAGCCCCAATGGGGGCACTGAAGCTTTCTTT

size: few
D: .
J: TRBJ2-3
V: TRBV20-1
CDR3: CSARRGAGDTQYF
DNA: TGCAGTGCGAGAAGGGGTGCAGGAGATACGCAGTATTTT

size: .
D: .
J: TRBJ1-2
V: TRBV7-9
CDR3: CASSFQGTYGYTF
DNA: TGTGCCAGCAGCTTTCAGGGGACCTATGGCTACACCTTC

size: .
D: .
J: TRBJ2-1
V: TRBV6-2/TRBV6-3
CDR3: CASSYSIIEGHEQFF
DNA: TGTGCCAGCAGTTACAGCATCATCGAGGGACATGAGCAGTTCTTC

size: .
D: .
J: TRBJ2-3
V: TRBV28
CDR3: CASSPIGADTQYF
DNA: TGTGCCAGCAGTCCTATAGGGGCAGATACGCAGTATTTT

size: .
D: TRBD1
J: TRBJ2-7
V: TRBV28
CDR3: CASSAIGQGLPQYF
DNA: TGTGCCAGCAGTGCAATCGGACAGGGGCTTCCCCAGTACTTC

size: .
D: .
J: TRBJ2-2
V: TRBV4-3
CDR3: CASSQDIRGTGELFF
DNA: TGCGCCAGCAGCCAAGATATACGCGGGACCGGGGAGCTGTTTTTT

size: .
D: .
J: TRBJ1-5
V: TRBV7-9
CDR3: CASSLVGAGQPQHF
DNA: TGTGCCAGCAGCTTAGTGGGGGCGGGTCAGCCCCAGCATTTT

size: few
D: .
J: TRBJ2-1
V: TRBV24-1
CDR3: CATSDPAEPGRFF
DNA: TGTGCCACCAGTGATCCCGCGGAACCGGGAAGGTTCTTC

size: few
D: .
J: TRBJ2-3
V: TRBV4-1
CDR3: CASSQVERGNTQYF
DNA: TGCGCCAGCAGCCAAGTTGAACGGGGAAATACGCAGTATTTT

size: .
D: .
J: TRBJ2-5
V: TRBV10-2
CDR3: CATRGAYQETQYF
DNA: TGCGCCACCCGAGGCGCCTACCAAGAGACCCAGTACTTC

size: few
D: .
J: TRBJ1-3
V: TRBV4-2
CDR3: CASSQEPASVSGNTIYF
DNA: TGTGCCAGCAGCCAAGAACCCGCCTCCGTCTCTGGAAACACCATATATTTT

size: few
D: TRBD1
J: TRBJ1-6
V: TRBV10-3
CDR3: CASDRGYDSPLHF
DNA: TGTGCCAGCGACAGGGGTTATGATTCACCCCTCCACTTT

size: .
D: TRBD2
J: TRBJ2-3
V: TRBV20-1
CDR3: CSGKPQAGGLTDTQYF
DNA: TGCAGTGGGAAACCCCAAGCGGGAGGGCTCACAGATACGCAGTATTTT